The 6 T cell receptor beta chains given below trace back to one sample, sequenced in a study of T cells in pancreatic ductal adenocarcinoma (dated by TCRdb to the late 2010s). The library was generated by the immunoSEQ multiplex PCR assay. This immuneACCESS table, as held by TCRdb, lists in-frame sequences with V and J called but not all clones. Of the missing ones, under half trace to an unresolved V gene in checked studies; the others have no known cause. The sample table lists about 29,000 clones, roughly 92% of them with a count of one. The ten most abundant clones make up 2.2% of the sample. The selected pancreatic ductal adenocarcinoma patients had received surgery without neoadjuvant therapy. Sequenced sample: PBMCs. The receptor source for this set is a human donor with pancreatic ductal adenocarcinoma.

The V and J genes are TRBV13 and TRBJ2-3; TRBD2 matches 7 bases. The CDR3 is 18 amino acids. Germline-derived CDR1 and CDR2 are PRHDT and FYEKMQ (reference sequence). V shed 1 base and J 2 bases; nucleotides not matched to a gene: 12. As DNA, the CDR3 is TGTGCCAGCAGCTTAGAAGGCGTGTCTAGCGGATACACAGATACGCAGTATTTT. It specifies CASSLEGVSSGYTDTQYF.

This clone was detected only once. The chain is built from TRBV7-9 and TRBJ2-3, with 10 bases identical to TRBD1. The CDR3 consists of 15 residues. Germline V gene lookup returns CDR1 SEHNR and CDR2 FQNEAQ (reference sequence). V lost 5 bases, J lost 6 bases, and 8 bases stayed unmatched. In DNA form, the CDR3 reads TGTGCCAGCAGCCCCGGGACAGGGGATATGGATACGCAGTATTTT. Translation: CASSPGTGDMDTQYF.

J is TRBJ1-2 and V is TRBV9, with no clear D. Germline CDR1 reads SGDLS; CDR2 reads YYNGEE. V lost 3 bases, J lost 0 bases, and 9 bases lay in between. The CDR3 sequence is 14 residues long. The CDR3 bases are TGTGCCAGCAGCGAAAGGGCCTCTAACTATGGCTACACCTTC. Residues: CASSERASNYGYTF.

The V gene is TRBV7-9, the J gene TRBJ1-2; 8 nucleotides line up with TRBD1. Germline V CDR1 and CDR2: SEHNR, FQNEAQ (reference sequence). Germline trimming cut 5 bases from V and 4 bases from J; bases unmatched to any gene: 12. The length of the CDR3 is 16 residues. CDR3 protein: CASSPSHDRGGYGYTF. Here the CDR3 DNA reads TGTGCCAGCAGCCCCAGCCACGACAGGGGAGGCTATGGCTACACCTTC.

V gene TRBV7-9 combines with J gene TRBJ1-1; possibly TRBD1 for D (5 bases). V was shortened by 2 bases and J by 12 bases, with 10 bases between the two germline ends. From germline, CDR1 is SEHNR and CDR2 FQNEAQ (reference sequence). This CDR3 has 11 amino acids. The CDR3 reads CASSLRGGPFF. The CDR3 nucleotides read TGTGCCAGCAGCTTACGGGGGGGACCTTTCTTT.

The rearrangement links TRBV2 to TRBJ2-7; 9 bases map to TRBD1. J lost 0 bases, V lost 7 bases, and 4 bases had no gene match. CDR1 and CDR2 (germline): SNHLY, FYNNEI. The CDR3 runs to 14 residues. CDR3 DNA: TGTGCCAGCAATTACAGGGGGCACTCCTACGAGCAGTACTTC. It is translated as CASNYRGHSYEQYF.